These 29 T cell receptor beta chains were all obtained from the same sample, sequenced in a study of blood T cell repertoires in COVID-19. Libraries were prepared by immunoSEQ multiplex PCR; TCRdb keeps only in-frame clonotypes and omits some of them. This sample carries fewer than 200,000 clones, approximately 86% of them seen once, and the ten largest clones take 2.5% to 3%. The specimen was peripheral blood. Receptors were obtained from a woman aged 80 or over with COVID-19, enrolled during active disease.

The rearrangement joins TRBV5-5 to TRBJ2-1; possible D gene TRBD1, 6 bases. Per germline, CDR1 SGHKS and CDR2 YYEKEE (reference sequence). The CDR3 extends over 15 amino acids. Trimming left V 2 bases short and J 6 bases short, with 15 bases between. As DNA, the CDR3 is TGTGCCAGCAGCTTACAGGGTGACCAGGCCAATGAGCAGTTCTTC. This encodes CASSLQGDQANEQFF.

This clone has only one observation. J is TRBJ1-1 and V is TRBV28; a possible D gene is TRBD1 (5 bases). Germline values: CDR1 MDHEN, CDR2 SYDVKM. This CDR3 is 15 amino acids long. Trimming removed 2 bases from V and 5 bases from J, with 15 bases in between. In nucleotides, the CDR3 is TGTGCCAGCAGTTTAAACCGGGCCCGGGGGACTGAAGCTTTCTTT. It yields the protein CASSLNRARGTEAFF.

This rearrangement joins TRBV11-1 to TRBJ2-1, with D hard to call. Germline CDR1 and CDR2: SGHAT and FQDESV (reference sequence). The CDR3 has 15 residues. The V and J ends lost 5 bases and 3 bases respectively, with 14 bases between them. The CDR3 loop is CASSPSAVNYNEQFF. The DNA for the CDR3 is TGTGCCAGCAGCCCGTCGGCGGTTAACTACAATGAGCAGTTCTTC.

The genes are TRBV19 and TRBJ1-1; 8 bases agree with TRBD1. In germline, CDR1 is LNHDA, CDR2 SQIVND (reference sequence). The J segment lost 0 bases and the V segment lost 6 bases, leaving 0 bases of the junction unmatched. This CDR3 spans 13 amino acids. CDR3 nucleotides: TGTGCCAGTAGGGACAGGGTGAACACTGAAGCTTTCTTT. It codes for CASRDRVNTEAFF. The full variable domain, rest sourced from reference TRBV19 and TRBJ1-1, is DGGITQSPKYLFRKEGQNVTLSCEQNLNHDAMYWYRQDPGQGLRLIYYSQIVNDFQKGDIAEGYSVSREKKESFPLTVTSAQKNPTAFYLCASRDRVNTEAFFGQGTRLTVV.

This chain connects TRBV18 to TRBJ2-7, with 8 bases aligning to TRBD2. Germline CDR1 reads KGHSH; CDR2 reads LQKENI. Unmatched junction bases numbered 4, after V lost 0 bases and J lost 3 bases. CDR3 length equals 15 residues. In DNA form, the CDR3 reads TGTGCCAGCTCACCACCTACTAGCGGCCACTACGAGCAGTACTTC. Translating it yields CASSPPTSGHYEQYF.

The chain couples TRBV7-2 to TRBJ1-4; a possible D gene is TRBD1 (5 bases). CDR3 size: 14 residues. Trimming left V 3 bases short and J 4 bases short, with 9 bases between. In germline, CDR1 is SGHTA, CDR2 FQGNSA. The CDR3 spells CASSFDRYNEKLFF. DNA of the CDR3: TGTGCCAGCAGCTTCGACAGATATAATGAAAAACTGTTTTTT.

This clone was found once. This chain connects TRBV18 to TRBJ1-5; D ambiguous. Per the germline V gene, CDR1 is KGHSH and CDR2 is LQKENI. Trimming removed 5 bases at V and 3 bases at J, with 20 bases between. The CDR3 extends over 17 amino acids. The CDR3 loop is CASSSEAQPLYNQPQHF. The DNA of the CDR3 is TGTGCCAGCTCATCCGAAGCACAGCCCCTATACAATCAGCCCCAGCATTTT.

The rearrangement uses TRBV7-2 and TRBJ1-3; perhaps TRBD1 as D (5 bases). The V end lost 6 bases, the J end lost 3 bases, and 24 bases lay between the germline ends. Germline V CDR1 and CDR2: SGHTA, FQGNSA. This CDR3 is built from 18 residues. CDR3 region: CASSQPVGGRLSGNTIYF. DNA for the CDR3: TGTGCCAGCAGTCAACCGGTCGGGGGGAGGTTGAGTGGAAACACCATATATTTT.

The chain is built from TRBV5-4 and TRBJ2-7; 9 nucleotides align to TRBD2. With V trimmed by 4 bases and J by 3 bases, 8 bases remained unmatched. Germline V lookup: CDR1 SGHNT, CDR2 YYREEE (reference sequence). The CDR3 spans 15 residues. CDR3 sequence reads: CASSTFLAGFYEQYF. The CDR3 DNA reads TGTGCCAGCAGCACCTTCCTAGCGGGATTCTACGAGCAGTACTTC. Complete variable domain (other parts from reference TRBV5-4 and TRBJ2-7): ETGVTQSPTHLIKTRGQQVTLRCSSQSGHNTVSWYQQALGQGPQFIFQYYREEENGRGNFPPRFSGLQFPNYSSELNVNALELDDSALYLCASSTFLAGFYEQYFGPGTRLTVT.

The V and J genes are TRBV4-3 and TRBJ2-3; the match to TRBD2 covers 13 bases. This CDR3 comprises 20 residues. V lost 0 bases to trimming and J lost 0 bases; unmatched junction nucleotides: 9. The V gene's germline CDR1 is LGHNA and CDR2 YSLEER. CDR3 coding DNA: TGCGCCAGCAGCCAAGATTTGTCGACTAGCGGGAGGACTAGCACAGATACGCAGTATTTT. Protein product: CASSQDLSTSGRTSTDTQYF.

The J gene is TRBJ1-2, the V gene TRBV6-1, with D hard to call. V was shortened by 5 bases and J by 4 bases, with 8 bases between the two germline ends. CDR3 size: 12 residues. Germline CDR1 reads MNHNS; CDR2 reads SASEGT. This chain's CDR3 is CASSREAYGYTF. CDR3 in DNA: TGTGCCAGCAGTCGGGAAGCCTATGGCTACACCTTC.

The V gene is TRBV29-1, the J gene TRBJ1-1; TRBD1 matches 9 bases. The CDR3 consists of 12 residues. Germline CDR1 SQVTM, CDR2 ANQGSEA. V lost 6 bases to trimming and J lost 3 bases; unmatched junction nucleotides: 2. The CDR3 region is CSVGQGYTEAFF. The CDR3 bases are TGCAGCGTCGGACAGGGGTACACTGAAGCTTTCTTT. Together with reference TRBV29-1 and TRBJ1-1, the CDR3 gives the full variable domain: SAVISQKPSRDICQRGTSLTIQCQVDSQVTMMFWYRQQPGQSLTLIATANQGSEATYESGFVIDKFPISRPNLTFSTLTVSNMSPEDSSIYLCSVGQGYTEAFFGQGTRLTVV.

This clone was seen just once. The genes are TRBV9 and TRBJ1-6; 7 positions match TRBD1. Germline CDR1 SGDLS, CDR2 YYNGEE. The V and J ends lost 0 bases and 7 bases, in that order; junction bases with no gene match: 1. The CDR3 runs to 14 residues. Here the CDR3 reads CASSVDRGNSPLHF. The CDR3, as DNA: TGTGCCAGCAGCGTAGACAGGGGCAATTCACCCCTCCACTTT.

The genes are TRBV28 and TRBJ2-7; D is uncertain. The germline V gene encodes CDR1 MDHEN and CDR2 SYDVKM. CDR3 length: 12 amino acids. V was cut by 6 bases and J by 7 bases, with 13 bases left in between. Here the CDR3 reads CASSTDTIEQYF. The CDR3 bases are TGTGCCAGCAGCACCGACACCATAGAGCAGTACTTC. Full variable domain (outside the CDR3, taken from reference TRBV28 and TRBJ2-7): DVKVTQSSRYLVKRTGEKVFLECVQDMDHENMFWYRQDPGLGLRLIYFSYDVKMKEKGDIPEGYSVSREKKERFSLILESASTNQTSMYLCASSTDTIEQYFGPGTRLTVT.

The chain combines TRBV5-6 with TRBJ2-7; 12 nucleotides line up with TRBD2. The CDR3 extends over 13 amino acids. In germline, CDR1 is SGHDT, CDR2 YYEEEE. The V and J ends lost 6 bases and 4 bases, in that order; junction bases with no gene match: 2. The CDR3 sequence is CASKGTSGYEQYF. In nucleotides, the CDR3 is TGTGCCAGCAAAGGGACTAGCGGGTACGAGCAGTACTTC.

The CDR3: CASSLAWTGQTEAFF. Here the CDR3 DNA reads TGCGCCAGCAGCTTGGCTTGGACAGGGCAAACTGAAGCTTTCTTT. This sequence joins TRBV5-1 and TRBJ1-1, with 8 bases matching TRBD1. The V gene's germline CDR1 is SGHRS and CDR2 YFSETQ. V dropped 0 bases and J dropped 5; count of bases not matched to a gene: 6. CDR3 length equals 15 residues.

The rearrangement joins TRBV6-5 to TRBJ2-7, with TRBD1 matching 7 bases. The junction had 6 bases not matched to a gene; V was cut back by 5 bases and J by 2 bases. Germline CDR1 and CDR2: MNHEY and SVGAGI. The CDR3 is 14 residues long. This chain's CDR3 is CASSQTTGPYEQYF. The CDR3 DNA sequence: TGTGCCAGCAGTCAGACGACAGGGCCCTACGAGCAGTACTTC.

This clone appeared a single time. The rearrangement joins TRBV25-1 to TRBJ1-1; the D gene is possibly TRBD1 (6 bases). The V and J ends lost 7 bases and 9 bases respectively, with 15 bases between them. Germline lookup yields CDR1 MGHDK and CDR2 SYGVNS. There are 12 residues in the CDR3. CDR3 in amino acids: CASTSDSGKAFF. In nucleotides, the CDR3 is TGTGCCAGCACCTCGGACAGCGGAAAAGCTTTCTTT.

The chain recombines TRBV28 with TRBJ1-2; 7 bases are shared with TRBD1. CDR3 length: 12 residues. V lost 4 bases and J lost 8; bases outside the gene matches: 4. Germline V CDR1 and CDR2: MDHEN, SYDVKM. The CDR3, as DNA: TGTGCCAGCAGTTCAGACAGGGCAGGCTACACCTTC. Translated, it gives CASSSDRAGYTF.

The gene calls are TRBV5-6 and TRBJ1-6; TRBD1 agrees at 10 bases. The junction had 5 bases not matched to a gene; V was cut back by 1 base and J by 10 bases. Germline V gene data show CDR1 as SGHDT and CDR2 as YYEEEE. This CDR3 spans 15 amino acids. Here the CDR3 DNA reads TGTGCCAGCAGCTTGAGACAGGGGGCTGGGTCACCCCTCCACTTT. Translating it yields CASSLRQGAGSPLHF.

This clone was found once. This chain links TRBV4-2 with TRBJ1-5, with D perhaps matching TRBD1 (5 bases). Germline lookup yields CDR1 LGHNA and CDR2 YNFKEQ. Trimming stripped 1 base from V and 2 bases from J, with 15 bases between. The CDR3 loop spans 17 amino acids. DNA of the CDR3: TGTGCCAGCAGCCAAGTTCGCTCGGGGGTTGGCAATCAGCCCCAGCATTTT. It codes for CASSQVRSGVGNQPQHF.

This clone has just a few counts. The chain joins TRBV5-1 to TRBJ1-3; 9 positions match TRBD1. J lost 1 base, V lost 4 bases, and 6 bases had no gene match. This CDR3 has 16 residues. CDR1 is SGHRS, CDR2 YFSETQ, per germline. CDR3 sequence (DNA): TGCGCCAGCAGCCTGACAGGGGGTGATTCTGGAAACACCATATATTTT. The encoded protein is CASSLTGGDSGNTIYF.

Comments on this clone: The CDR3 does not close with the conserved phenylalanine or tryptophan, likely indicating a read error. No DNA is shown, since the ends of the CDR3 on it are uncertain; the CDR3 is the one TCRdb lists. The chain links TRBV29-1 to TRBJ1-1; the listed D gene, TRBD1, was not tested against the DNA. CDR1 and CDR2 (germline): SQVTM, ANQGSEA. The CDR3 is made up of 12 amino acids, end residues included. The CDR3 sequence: CSVPGQANELPI.

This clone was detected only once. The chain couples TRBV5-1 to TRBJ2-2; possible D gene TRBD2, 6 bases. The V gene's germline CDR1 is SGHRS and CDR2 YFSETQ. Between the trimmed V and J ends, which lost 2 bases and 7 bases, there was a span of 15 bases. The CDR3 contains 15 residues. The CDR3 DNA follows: TGCGCCAGCAGCTTTTCGGGGGTATACGGCGGGGAGCTGTTTTTT. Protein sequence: CASSFSGVYGGELFF.

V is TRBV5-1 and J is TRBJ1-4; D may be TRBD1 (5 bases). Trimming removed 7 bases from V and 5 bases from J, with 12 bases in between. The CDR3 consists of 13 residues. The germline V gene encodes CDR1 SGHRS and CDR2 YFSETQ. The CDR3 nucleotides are TGCGCCAGCGCGCCAGGGCTAAATGAAAAACTGTTTTTT. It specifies CASAPGLNEKLFF.

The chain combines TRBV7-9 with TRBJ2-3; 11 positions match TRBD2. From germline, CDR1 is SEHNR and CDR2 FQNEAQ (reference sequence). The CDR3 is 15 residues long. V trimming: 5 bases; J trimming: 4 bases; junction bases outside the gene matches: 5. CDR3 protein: CASSETSGTPDTQYF. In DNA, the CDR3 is TGTGCCAGCAGCGAGACTAGCGGGACTCCAGATACGCAGTATTTT.

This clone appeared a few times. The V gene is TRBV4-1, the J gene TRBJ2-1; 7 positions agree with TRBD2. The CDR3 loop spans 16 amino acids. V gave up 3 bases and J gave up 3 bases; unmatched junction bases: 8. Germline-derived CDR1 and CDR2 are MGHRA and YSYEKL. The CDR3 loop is CASSQGEGLIYNEQFF. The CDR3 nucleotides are TGCGCCAGCAGCCAGGGGGAGGGCCTTATCTACAATGAGCAGTTCTTC.

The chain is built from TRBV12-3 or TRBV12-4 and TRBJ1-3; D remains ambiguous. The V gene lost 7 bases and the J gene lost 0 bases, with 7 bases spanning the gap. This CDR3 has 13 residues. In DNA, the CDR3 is TGTGCCAGCACCTCTAACTCTGGAAACACCATATATTTT. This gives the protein CASTSNSGNTIYF.

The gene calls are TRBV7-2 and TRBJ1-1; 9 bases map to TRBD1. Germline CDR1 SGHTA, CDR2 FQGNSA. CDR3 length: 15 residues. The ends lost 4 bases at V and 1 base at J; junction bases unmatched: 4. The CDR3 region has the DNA TGTGCCAGCAGCTACAGGACAGGGGCGAACACTGAAGCTTTCTTT. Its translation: CASSYRTGANTEAFF. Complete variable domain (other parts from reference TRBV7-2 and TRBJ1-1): GAGVSQSPSNKVTEKGKDVELRCDPISGHTALYWYRQSLGQGLEFLIYFQGNSAPDKSGLPSDRFSAERTGGSVSTLTIQRTQQEDSAVYLCASSYRTGANTEAFFGQGTRLTVV.